This TCR beta chain comes out of a study of response to subunit inactivated influenza vaccine. Points from the study as a whole: New T cells are recruited in small numbers by each seasonal influenza vaccination, according to the authors' suggestion.

Comment on this clonotype: The antigen is not known.

TCRdb used MiXCR to reprocess the RT-PCR reads, holding one entry per CDR3 protein. The sample records about 520,000 distinct CDR3 sequences, around 25% being singletons. Trimming removed 7 bases at V and 4 bases at J, with 14 bases between. The CDR3 spans 13 residues. Per germline, CDR1 SQVTM and CDR2 ANQGSEA. The rearrangement links TRBV29-1 to TRBJ2-1, with D perhaps being TRBD1 or TRBD2 (6 bases each). The material was CD4+ T cells sorted from PBMCs, obtained 5 days after vaccination. The TCR originated in a man between 45 and 60 years old who received an inactivated influenza vaccine. CDR3 sequence: CSGGRGPYNEQFF. CDR3 nucleotide sequence: TGCAGCGGGGGACGGGGGCCTTACAATGAGCAGTTCTTC.